The 21 T cell receptor beta chains reported below all come from one sample, sequenced in a study of molecular identifiers for immune sequencing clone quantification. TCRdb re-derived calls from the PCR reads in MiXCR, one entry per CDR3 protein. The sample consists of under 600,000 distinct CDR3 sequences, about a fifth of them appearing once. The sequenced material came from naive CD8+ T cells from blood, with Jurkat cell RNA spiked in. Indicated subset: FACS-sorted CD8+CD4-CCR7+CD45RA+ naive T cells. Receptor source: a human donor in good health. Some libraries in this study had Jurkat cell RNA spiked in.

This clonotype has a count of ten or more. The chain employs TRBV5-5 and TRBJ2-7; unclear D gene. V shed 0 bases and J shed 9 bases, with 16 bases lying between them. The CDR3 length is 14 residues. Germline loops: CDR1 SGHKS, CDR2 YYEKEE (reference sequence). The CDR3 nucleotides read TGTGCCAGCAGCTTGGGAGTAACCCCATGGGGGCAGTACTTC. Its translation: CASSLGVTPWGQYF.

This chain uses TRBV5-4 with TRBJ2-5, with 9 bases fitting TRBD2. The CDR3 covers 15 residues. Germline loops: CDR1 SGHNT, CDR2 YYREEE (reference sequence). With V trimmed by 0 bases and J by 2 bases, 2 bases remained unmatched. The chain's CDR3 is CASSLGLAEQETQYF. CDR3 nucleotides: TGTGCCAGCAGCTTGGGACTAGCGGAACAAGAGACCCAGTACTTC.

In the case of this clonotype: Since a much larger clone is just one base distant, this may be a read error. V and J are TRBV25-1 and TRBJ2-7; 9 bases align to TRBD1. The CDR3 spans 14 residues. The V gene's germline CDR1 is MGHDK and CDR2 SYGVNS. The CDR3 loop is CASSEGTGSYERYF. The CDR3 DNA follows: TGTGCCAGCAGTGAAGGGACAGGGTCCTACGAGCGGTACTTC.

The sample holds many counts of this clonotype. The CDR3 DNA reads as TGTGCCAGCAGTCCAGGACTAGCGGGAGTTGGGGATACGCAGTATTTT. Its protein is CASSPGLAGVGDTQYF. This sequence joins TRBV28 and TRBJ2-3; 13 positions match TRBD2. The trim removed 5 bases at V and 6 bases at J, leaving 8 bases unmatched. Germline values: CDR1 MDHEN, CDR2 SYDVKM. The CDR3 runs 16 residues.

This clonotype occurred many times. The chain joins TRBV4-2 to TRBJ2-2; TRBD2 matches 7 bases. Germline-derived CDR1 and CDR2 are LGHNA and YNFKEQ. V lost 0 bases and J lost 6; bases outside the gene matches: 10. The CDR3 covers 17 residues. CDR3 nucleotide sequence: TGTGCCAGCAGCCAAGATCGAAGCGGGAATGGGGCCGGGGAGCTGTTTTTT. This translates into CASSQDRSGNGAGELFF.

This clonotype showed up just a few times. CDR3 region: CASSGTGGVSNQPQHF. The CDR3 DNA reads TGTGCCAGCAGTGGGACAGGGGGAGTGAGCAATCAGCCCCAGCATTTT. J is TRBJ1-5 and V is TRBV12-3 or TRBV12-4; TRBD1 matches 11 bases. Losses at the gene ends were 5 bases for V and 1 base for J; bases not matched to a gene: 4. The CDR3 contains 16 residues.

This clonotype was observed at least ten times. The chain employs TRBV11-2 and TRBJ2-7; TRBD1 matches 7 bases. Unmatched junction bases numbered 5, after V lost 1 base and J lost 5 bases. Per the germline V gene, CDR1 is SGHAT and CDR2 is FQNNGV. The CDR3 runs 14 residues. The CDR3 protein is CASSLAGQVDEQYF. CDR3 sequence (DNA): TGTGCCAGCAGCTTAGCTGGACAGGTTGACGAGCAGTACTTC.

This clonotype was counted at least ten times. The chain employs TRBV29-1 and TRBJ1-1; D gene uncertain. The CDR3 is 11 residues long. V lost 4 bases, J lost 8 bases, and 11 bases lay in between. The germline CDR1 and CDR2 sequences are SQVTM and ANQGSEA. CDR3 sequence reads: CSVVPGREAFF. DNA of the CDR3: TGCAGCGTTGTCCCAGGACGGGAAGCTTTCTTT.

This chain uses TRBV25-1 with TRBJ2-1; TRBD2 agrees at 7 bases. The CDR3 totals 18 residues. The germline gives CDR1 MGHDK, CDR2 SYGVNS. V lost 4 bases to trimming and J lost 5 bases; unmatched junction nucleotides: 17. In nucleotides, the CDR3 is TGTGCCAGCAGTGTGGGACCTTCAACCGCGGGGGACCACAATGAGCAGTTCTTC. Translating it yields CASSVGPSTAGDHNEQFF.

This clonotype was observed a few times. The J gene is TRBJ2-3, the V gene TRBV7-9, with 9 nucleotides matching TRBD1. This CDR3 contains 16 residues. CDR1 and CDR2 from the germline V gene are SEHNR and FQNEAQ (reference sequence). Trimming cost V 5 bases and J 2 bases; bases outside gene matches: 8. In nucleotides, the CDR3 is TGTGCCAGCAGCACCTCGGGACAGGGCGCCACAGATACGCAGTATTTT. As protein: CASSTSGQGATDTQYF.

This clonotype was detected a few times. The germline gene is not matched at one end of the junction; a read error may be the cause. The chain joins TRBV15 to TRBJ2-1, with D possibly matching TRBD1 (6 bases). Germline V gene lookup returns CDR1 LNHNV and CDR2 YYDKDF (reference sequence). This CDR3 comprises 18 residues. The DNA of the CDR3 is TGTGCCTCCAGCAGCCTACCAGGGGTGCCAACAATGAGGAATGAGCAGTTCTTC. This gives the protein CASSSLPGVPTMRNEQFF.

In its sample, this clonotype was seen once. This rearrangement joins TRBV12-3 or TRBV12-4 to TRBJ1-4; no definite D call. The CDR3 has 15 amino acids. V was shortened by 4 bases and J by 3 bases, with 12 bases between the two germline ends. The CDR3: CASSWIFGSNEKLFF. The CDR3 DNA follows: TGTGCCAGCAGTTGGATCTTCGGGTCTAATGAAAAACTGTTTTTT.

V gene TRBV19 combines with J gene TRBJ1-2; D is perhaps TRBD1 (5 bases). Germline V gene lookup returns CDR1 LNHDA and CDR2 SQIVND (reference sequence). Trimming cost V 4 bases and J 5 bases, with 17 bases left between them. There are 15 residues in the CDR3. The CDR3 coding sequence is TGTGCCAGTAGTAGAGAGTGGACGGGGCTTTATGGCTACACCTTC. Protein product: CASSREWTGLYGYTF.

This clonotype was seen repeatedly, ten times or more. Compared with germline, one end of the junction differs, possibly owing to a read error. The chain has TRBV4-3 and TRBJ1-1, with TRBD1 as a possible D gene (5 bases). The germline CDR1 and CDR2 sequences are LGHNA and YSLEER. CDR3 length: 14 amino acids. CDR3 in amino acids: CASSLAQGGTEAFF. The CDR3 DNA reads TGTGCCAGCAGCTTAGCGCAGGGCGGCACTGAAGCTTTCTTT.

This sequence joins TRBV6-6 and TRBJ2-2, with D maybe TRBD1 (5 bases). Germline V gives CDR1 MNHNY, CDR2 SVGAGI (reference sequence). The CDR3 is 16 residues long. Trimming removed 0 bases from V and 7 bases from J, with 15 bases in between. DNA of the CDR3: TGTGCCAGCAGTTACTCCTCTATTGTGGGGCTCGGGGAGCTGTTTTTT. Protein product: CASSYSSIVGLGELFF.

This chain joins TRBV14 and TRBJ2-5; possibly TRBD1 or TRBD2 for D (5 bases each). The CDR3 totals 16 residues. The germline V gene has CDR1 SGHDN and CDR2 FVKESK. V lost 0 bases and J 5 bases, leaving 16 bases between the germline ends. This chain's CDR3 is CASSQDMWGRGETQYF. The CDR3 DNA is TGTGCCAGCAGCCAAGATATGTGGGGGAGAGGCGAGACCCAGTACTTC.

This clonotype was detected many times. The chain carries TRBV27 and TRBJ2-7; TRBD1 might be the D (6 bases). CDR1 and CDR2 (germline): MNHEY, SMNVEV (reference sequence). CDR3 length: 15 amino acids. V lost 3 bases to trimming and J lost 1 base, with 13 bases between them. CDR3 DNA: TGTGCCAGCAGTTTTCGGCCGGACAGATCCTACGAGCAGTACTTC. Translating gives CASSFRPDRSYEQYF.

Only a few counts were recorded for this clonotype. This chain connects TRBV24-1 to TRBJ2-2; TRBD2 matches at 9 bases. The V gene's germline CDR1 is KGHDR and CDR2 SFDVKD. Germline trimming cut 4 bases from V and 4 bases from J; bases unmatched to any gene: 3. There are 15 residues in the CDR3. The DNA of the CDR3 is TGTGCCACCAGTGAAGGGACTAGCAGCACCGGGGAGCTGTTTTTT. Its translation: CATSEGTSSTGELFF.

In this sample, this clonotype turned up many times. The chain recombines TRBV4-3 with TRBJ1-5; D call uncertain. Trimming left V 0 bases short and J 4 bases short, with 13 bases between. Germline assignment: CDR1 LGHNA and CDR2 YSLEER. This CDR3 is 16 amino acids long. CDR3 sequence: CASSQDLMAVNQPQHF. The CDR3 DNA reads as TGCGCCAGCAGCCAAGATCTTATGGCAGTGAATCAGCCCCAGCATTTT.

The DNA of the CDR3 is TGTGCCAGCAGCTTCTCCAGCGCTGCAGGGATCTTGAATACGCAGTATTTT. It yields the protein CASSFSSAAGILNTQYF. This chain joins TRBV11-2 and TRBJ2-3, with D possibly TRBD1 on 5 matching bases. The germline V gene encodes CDR1 SGHAT and CDR2 FQNNGV. The CDR3 length is 17 residues. V lost 3 bases and J lost 7, with 23 bases in between.

This clonotype has a handful of counts. The chain uses TRBV29-1 and TRBJ2-2; D assignment may be TRBD1 or TRBD2 (6 bases each). Germline-derived CDR1 and CDR2 are SQVTM and ANQGSEA. There are 16 residues in the CDR3. Trimming took 7 bases from V and 2 from J, leaving 20 bases between them. As DNA, the CDR3 is TGCAGCGCCCTTTGGGGGGCGCATGGTAACACCGGGGAGCTGTTTTTT. Its translation: CSALWGAHGNTGELFF.